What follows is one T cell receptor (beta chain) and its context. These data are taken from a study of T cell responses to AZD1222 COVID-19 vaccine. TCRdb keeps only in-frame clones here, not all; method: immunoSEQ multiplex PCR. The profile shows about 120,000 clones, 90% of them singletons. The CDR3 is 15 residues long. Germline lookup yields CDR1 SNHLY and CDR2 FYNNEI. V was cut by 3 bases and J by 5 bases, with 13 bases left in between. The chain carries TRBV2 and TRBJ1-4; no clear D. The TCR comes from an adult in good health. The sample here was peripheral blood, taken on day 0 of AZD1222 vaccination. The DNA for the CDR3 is TGTGCCAGCAGTGATGCGTCTCTGGGGAATGAAAAACTGTTTTTT. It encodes CASSDASLGNEKLFF. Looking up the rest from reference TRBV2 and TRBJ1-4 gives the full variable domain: EPEVTQTPSHQVTQMGQEVILRCVPISNHLYFYWYRQILGQKVEFLVSFYNNEISEKSEIFDDQFSVERPDGSNFTLKIRSTKLEDSAMYFCASSDASLGNEKLFFGSGTQLSVL.